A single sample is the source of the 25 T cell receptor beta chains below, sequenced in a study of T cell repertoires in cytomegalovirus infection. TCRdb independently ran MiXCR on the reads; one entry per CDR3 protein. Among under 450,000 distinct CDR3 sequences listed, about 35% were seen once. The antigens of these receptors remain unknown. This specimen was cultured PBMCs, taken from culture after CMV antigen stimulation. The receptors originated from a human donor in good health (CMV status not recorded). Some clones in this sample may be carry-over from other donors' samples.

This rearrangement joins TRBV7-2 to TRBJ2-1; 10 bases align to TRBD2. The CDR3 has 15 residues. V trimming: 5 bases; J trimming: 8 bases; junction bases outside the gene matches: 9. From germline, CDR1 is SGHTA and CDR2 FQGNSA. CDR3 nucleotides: TGTGCCAGCAGCCCGGGGCCAGCGGGAGGGCATGAGCAGTTCTTC. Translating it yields CASSPGPAGGHEQFF.

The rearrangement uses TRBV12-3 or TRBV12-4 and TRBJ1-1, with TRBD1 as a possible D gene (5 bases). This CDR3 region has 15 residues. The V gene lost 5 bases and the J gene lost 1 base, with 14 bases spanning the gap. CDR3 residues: CASSPSSRGNTEAFF. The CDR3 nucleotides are TGTGCCAGCAGTCCAAGCAGTAGGGGGAACACTGAAGCTTTCTTT.

The CDR3 region has the DNA TGTGCCAGCAGCTTAGCGGGGGCTAGCATCACCGGGGAGCTGTTTTTT. Translating it yields CASSLAGASITGELFF. The chain couples TRBV7-2 to TRBJ2-2; D might be TRBD1 (6 bases). V lost 0 bases, J lost 4 bases, and 12 bases lay in between. Germline V gene lookup returns CDR1 SGHTA and CDR2 FQGNSA. This CDR3 contains 16 residues.

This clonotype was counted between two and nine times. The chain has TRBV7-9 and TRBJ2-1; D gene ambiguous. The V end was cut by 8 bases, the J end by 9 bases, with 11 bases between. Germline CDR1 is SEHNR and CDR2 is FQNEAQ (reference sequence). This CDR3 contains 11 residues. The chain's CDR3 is CASDGVGEQFF. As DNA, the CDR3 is TGTGCCAGCGATGGGGTCGGTGAGCAGTTCTTC.

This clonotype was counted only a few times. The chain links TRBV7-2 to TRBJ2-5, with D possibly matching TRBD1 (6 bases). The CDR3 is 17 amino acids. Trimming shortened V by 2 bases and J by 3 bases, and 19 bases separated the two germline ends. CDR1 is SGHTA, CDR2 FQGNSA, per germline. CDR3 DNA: TGTGCCAGCAGCTTACGACTGGGCGGGCAGGGGAAAGAGACCCAGTACTTC. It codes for CASSLRLGGQGKETQYF.

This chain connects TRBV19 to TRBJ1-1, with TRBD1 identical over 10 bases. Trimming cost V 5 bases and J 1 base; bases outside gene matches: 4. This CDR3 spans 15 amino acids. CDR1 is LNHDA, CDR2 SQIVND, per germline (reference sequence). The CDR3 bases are TGTGCCAGTAGTCCAGGGGACAGGGGGAACACTGAAGCTTTCTTT. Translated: CASSPGDRGNTEAFF.

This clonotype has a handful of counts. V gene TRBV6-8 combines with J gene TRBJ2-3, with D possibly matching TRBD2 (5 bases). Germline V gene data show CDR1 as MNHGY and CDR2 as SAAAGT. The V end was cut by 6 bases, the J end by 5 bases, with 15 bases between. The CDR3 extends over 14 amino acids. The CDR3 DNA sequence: TGTGCCAGCAGGTGGAGGCCCCAAGGAGATACGCAGTATTTT. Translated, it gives CASRWRPQGDTQYF.

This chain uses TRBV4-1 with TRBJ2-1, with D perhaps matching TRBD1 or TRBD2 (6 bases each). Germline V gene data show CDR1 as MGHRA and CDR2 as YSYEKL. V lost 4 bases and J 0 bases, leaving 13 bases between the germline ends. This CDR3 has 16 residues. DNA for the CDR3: TGCGCCAGCAGCCCCCCGGGGGCCCTCTCCTACAATGAGCAGTTCTTC. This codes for CASSPPGALSYNEQFF.

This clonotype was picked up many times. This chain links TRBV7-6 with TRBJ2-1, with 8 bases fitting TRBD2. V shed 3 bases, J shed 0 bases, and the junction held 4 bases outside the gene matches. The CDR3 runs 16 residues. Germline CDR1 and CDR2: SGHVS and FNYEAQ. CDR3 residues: CASSLVAGSSYNEQFF. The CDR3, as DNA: TGTGCCAGCAGCTTGGTAGCGGGAAGCTCCTACAATGAGCAGTTCTTC.

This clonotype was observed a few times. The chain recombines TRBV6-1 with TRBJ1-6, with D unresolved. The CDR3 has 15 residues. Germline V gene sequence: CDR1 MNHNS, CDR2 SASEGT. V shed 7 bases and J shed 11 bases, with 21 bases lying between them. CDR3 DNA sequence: TGTGCCAGCATTCTCCGGCAGGCGGCGGGGACACCCCTCCACTTT. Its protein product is CASILRQAAGTPLHF.

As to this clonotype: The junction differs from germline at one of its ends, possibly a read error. CDR3: CASTQDSRRSGNQPRHF. In DNA form, the CDR3 reads TGTGCCAGCACCCAGGACAGTCGTAGGTCCGGCAATCAGCCCCGGCATTTT. This chain joins TRBV6-2 or TRBV6-3 and TRBJ1-5; weak D call: TRBD1 (6 bases). The CDR3 extends over 17 amino acids. Germline assignment: CDR1 MNHEY and CDR2 SVGEGT.

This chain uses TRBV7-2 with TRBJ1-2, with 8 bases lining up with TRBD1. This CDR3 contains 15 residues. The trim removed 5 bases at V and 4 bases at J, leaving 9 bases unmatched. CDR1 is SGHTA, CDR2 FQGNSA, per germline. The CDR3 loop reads CASSPPTGAFYGYTF. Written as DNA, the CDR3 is TGTGCCAGCAGCCCCCCGACAGGGGCATTCTATGGCTACACCTTC.

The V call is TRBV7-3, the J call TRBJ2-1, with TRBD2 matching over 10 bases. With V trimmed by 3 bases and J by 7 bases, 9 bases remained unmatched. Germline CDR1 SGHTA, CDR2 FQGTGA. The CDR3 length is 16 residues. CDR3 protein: CASSLLTSGHPNEQFF. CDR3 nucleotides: TGTGCCAGCAGCTTGCTGACTAGCGGGCATCCAAATGAGCAGTTCTTC.

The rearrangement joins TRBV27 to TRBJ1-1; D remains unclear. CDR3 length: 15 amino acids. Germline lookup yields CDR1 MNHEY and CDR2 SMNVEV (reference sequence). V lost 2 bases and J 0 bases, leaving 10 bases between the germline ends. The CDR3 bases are TGTGCCAGCAGTTTACTTACCGGGGTGAACACTGAAGCTTTCTTT. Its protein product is CASSLLTGVNTEAFF.

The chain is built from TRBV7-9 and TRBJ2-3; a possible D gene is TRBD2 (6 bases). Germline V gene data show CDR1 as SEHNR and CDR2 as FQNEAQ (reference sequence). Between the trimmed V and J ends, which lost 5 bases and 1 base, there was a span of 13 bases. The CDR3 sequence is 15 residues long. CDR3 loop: CASSLLGEGTDTQYF. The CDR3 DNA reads TGTGCCAGCAGCCTTCTAGGGGAGGGCACAGATACGCAGTATTTT.

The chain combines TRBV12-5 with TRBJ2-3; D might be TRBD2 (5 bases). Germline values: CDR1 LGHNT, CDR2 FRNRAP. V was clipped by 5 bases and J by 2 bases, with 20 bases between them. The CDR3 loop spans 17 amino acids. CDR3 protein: CASGGLGSGINTDTQYF. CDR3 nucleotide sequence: TGTGCTAGTGGTGGACTCGGTTCCGGGATAAACACAGATACGCAGTATTTT.

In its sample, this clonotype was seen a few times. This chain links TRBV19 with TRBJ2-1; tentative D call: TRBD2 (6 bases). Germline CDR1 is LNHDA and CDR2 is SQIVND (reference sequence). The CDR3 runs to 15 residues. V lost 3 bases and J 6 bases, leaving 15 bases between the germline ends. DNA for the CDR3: TGTGCCAGTAGTATTCAGGTGCTGGGGGGCAATGAGCAGTTCTTC. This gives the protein CASSIQVLGGNEQFF.

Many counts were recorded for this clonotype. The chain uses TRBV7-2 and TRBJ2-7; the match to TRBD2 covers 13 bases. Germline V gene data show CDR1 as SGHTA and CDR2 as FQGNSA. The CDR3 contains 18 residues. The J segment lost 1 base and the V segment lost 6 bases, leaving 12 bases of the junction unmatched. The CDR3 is CASSRDRWTSGSSYEQYF. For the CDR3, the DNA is TGTGCCAGCAGTCGCGATCGATGGACTAGCGGGAGTTCCTACGAGCAGTACTTC.

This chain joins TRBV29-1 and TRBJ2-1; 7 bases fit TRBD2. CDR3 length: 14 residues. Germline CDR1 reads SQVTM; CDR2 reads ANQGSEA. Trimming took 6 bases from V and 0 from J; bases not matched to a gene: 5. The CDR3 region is CSVSSGSSYNEQFF. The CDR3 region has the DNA TGCAGCGTGTCTAGCGGCAGCTCCTACAATGAGCAGTTCTTC.

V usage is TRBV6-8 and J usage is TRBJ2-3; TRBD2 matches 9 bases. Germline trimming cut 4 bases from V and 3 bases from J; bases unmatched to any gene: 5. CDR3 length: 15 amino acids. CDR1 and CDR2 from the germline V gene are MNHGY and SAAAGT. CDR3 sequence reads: CASSSETSGTDTQYF. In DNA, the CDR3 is TGTGCCAGCAGTTCGGAGACTAGCGGAACAGATACGCAGTATTTT.

CDR3 coding DNA: TGTGCCAGCCGGACGGAGGGGAATTCACCCCTCCACTTT. Protein: CASRTEGNSPLHF. The chain combines TRBV6-6 with TRBJ1-6; D may be TRBD1 (5 bases). The V and J ends lost 8 bases and 7 bases respectively, with 12 bases between them. Germline CDR1 reads MNHNY; CDR2 reads SVGAGI (reference sequence). The CDR3 runs to 13 residues.

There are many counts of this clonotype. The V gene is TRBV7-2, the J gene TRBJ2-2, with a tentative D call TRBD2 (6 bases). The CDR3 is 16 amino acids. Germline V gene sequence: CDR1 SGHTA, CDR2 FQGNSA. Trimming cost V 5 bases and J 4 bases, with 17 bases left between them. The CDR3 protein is CASSPEGSQTTGELFF. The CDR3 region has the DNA TGTGCCAGCAGCCCGGAGGGTAGCCAGACCACCGGGGAGCTGTTTTTT.

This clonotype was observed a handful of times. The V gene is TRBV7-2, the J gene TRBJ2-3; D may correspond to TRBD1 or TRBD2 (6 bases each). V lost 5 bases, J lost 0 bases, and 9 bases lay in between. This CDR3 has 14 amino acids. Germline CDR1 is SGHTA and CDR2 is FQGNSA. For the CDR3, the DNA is TGTGCCAGCAGCGGGGGGCGGAGCACAGATACGCAGTATTTT. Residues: CASSGGRSTDTQYF.

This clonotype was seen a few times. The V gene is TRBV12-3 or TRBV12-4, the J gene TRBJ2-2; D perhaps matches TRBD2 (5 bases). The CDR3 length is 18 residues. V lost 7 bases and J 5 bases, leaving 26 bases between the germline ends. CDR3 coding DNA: TGTGCCAGCATTATTTGGGCCGGCGGGCTCATGGTTACCGGGGAGCTGTTTTTT. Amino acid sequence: CASIIWAGGLMVTGELFF.

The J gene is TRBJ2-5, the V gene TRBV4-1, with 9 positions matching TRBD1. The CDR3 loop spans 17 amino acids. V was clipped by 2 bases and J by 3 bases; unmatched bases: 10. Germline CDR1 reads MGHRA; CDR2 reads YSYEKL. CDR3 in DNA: TGCGCCAGCAGCCAAACCGACAGGGGGTTCGGGGAAGAGACCCAGTACTTC. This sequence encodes CASSQTDRGFGEETQYF.